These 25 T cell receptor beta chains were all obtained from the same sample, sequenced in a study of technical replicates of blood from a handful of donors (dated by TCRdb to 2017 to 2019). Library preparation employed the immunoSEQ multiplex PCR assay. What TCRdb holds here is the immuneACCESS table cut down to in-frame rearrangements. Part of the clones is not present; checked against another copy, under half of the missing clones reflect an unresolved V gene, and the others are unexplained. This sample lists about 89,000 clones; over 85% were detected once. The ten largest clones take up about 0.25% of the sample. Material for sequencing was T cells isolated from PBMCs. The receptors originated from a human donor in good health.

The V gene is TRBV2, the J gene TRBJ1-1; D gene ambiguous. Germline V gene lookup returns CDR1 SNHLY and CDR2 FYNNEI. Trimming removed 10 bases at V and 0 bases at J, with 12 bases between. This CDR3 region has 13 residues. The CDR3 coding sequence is TGTGCCATCCAGGAGAGGGTGAACACTGAAGCTTTCTTT. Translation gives CAIQERVNTEAFF.

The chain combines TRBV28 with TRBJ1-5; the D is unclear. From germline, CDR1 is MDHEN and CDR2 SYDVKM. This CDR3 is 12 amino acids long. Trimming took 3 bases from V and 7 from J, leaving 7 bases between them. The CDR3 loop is CASSFHLQPQHF. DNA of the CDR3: TGTGCCAGCAGTTTTCACCTACAGCCCCAGCATTTT.

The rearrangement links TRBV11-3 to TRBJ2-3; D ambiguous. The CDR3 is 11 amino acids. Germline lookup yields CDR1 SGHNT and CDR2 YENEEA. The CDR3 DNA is TGTGCTAGCCAGTCCCTGGATACGCAGTATTTT. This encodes CASQSLDTQYF.

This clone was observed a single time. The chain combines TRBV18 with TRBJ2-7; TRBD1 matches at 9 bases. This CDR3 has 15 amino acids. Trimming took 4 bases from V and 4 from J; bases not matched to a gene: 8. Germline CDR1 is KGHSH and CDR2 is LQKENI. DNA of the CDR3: TGTGCCAGCTCACAAGTCCACAGGGGGCAATACGAGCAGTACTTC. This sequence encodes CASSQVHRGQYEQYF.

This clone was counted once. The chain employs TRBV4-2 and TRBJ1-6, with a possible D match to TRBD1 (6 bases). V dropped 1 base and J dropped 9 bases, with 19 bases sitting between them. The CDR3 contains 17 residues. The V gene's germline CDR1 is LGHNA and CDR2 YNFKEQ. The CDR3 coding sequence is TGTGCCAGCAGCCAAGGTAATGATGGCAGGGGACGTTCACCCCTCCACTTT. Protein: CASSQGNDGRGRSPLHF.

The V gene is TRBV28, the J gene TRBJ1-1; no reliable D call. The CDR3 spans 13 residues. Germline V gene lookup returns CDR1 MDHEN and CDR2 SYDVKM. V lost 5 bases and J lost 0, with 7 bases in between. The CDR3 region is CASSLVMNTEAFF. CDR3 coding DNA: TGTGCCAGCAGTCTCGTTATGAACACTGAAGCTTTCTTT.

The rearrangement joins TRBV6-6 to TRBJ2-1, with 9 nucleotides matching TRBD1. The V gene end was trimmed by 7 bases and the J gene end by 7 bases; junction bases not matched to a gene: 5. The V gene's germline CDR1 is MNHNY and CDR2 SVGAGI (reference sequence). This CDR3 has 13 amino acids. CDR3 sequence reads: CASKDRGSNEQFF. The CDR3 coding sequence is TGTGCCAGCAAAGACAGGGGGTCGAATGAGCAGTTCTTC.

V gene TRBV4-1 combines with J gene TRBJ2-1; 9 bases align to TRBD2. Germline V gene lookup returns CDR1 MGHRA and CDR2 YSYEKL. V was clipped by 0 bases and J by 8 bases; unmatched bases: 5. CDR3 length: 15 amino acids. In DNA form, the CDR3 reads TGCGCCAGCAGCCAAGAGGTAGCGGGGGTAGATGAGCAGTTCTTC. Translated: CASSQEVAGVDEQFF.

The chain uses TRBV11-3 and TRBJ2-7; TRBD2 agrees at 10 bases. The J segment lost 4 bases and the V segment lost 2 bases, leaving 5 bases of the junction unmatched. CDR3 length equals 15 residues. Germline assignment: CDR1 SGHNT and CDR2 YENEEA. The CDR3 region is CASSLITSGDYEQYF. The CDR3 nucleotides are TGTGCCAGCAGCTTAATCACTAGCGGGGATTACGAGCAGTACTTC. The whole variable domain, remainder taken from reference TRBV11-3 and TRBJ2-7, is EAGVVQSPRYKIIEKKQPVAFWCNPISGHNTLYWYLQNLGQGPELLIRYENEEAVDDSQLPKDRFSAERLKGVDSTLKIQPAELGDSAVYLCASSLITSGDYEQYFGPGTRLTVT.

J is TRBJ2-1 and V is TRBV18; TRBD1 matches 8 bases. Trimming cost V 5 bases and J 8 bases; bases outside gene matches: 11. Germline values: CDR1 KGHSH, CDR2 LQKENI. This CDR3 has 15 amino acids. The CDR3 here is CASSTSGGAGYEQFF. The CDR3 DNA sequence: TGTGCCAGCTCAACCTCAGGGGGCGCAGGCTATGAGCAGTTCTTC.

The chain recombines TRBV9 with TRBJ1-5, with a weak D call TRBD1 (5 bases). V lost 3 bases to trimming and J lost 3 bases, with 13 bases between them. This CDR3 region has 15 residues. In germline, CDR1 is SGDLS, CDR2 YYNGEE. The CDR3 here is CASSAGEGNNQPQHF. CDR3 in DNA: TGTGCCAGCAGCGCCGGGGAGGGGAACAATCAGCCCCAGCATTTT.

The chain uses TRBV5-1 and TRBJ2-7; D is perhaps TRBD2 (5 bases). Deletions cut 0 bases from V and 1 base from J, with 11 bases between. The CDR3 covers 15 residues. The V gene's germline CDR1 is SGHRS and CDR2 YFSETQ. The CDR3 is CASSLAAADSYEQYF. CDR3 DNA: TGCGCCAGCAGCTTGGCCGCAGCGGATTCCTACGAGCAGTACTTC. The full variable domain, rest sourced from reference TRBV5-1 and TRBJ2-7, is KAGVTQTPRYLIKTRGQQVTLSCSPISGHRSVSWYQQTPGQGLQFLFEYFSETQRNKGNFPGRFSGRQFSNSRSEMNVSTLELGDSALYLCASSLAAADSYEQYFGPGTRLTVT.

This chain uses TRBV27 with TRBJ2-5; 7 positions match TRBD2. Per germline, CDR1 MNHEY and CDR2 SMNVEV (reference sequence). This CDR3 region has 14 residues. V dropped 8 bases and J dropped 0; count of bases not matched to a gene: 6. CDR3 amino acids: CASGGGRNQETQYF. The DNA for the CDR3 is TGTGCCAGCGGGGGGGGGAGAAACCAAGAGACCCAGTACTTC.

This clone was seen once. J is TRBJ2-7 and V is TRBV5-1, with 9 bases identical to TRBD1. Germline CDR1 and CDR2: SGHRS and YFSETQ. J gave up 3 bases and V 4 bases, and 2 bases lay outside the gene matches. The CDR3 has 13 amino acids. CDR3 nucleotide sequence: TGCGCCAGCAGCATGGGACAGGGCTACGAGCAGTACTTC. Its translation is CASSMGQGYEQYF.

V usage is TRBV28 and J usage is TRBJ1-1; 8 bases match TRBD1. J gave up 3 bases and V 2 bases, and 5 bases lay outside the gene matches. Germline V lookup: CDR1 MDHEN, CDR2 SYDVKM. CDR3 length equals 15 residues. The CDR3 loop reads CASSLPQGADTEAFF. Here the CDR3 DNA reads TGTGCCAGCAGTTTACCCCAGGGGGCCGACACTGAAGCTTTCTTT.

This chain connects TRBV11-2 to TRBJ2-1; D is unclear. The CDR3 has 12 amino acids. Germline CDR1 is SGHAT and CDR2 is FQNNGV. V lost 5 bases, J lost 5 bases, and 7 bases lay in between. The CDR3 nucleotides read TGTGCCAGCAGCCCCCCAAACAATGAGCAGTTCTTC. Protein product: CASSPPNNEQFF. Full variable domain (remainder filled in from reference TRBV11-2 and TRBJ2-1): EAGVAQSPRYKIIEKRQSVAFWCNPISGHATLYWYQQILGQGPKLLIQFQNNGVVDDSQLPKDRFSAERLKGVDSTLKIQPAKLEDSAVYLCASSPPNNEQFFGPGTRLTVL.

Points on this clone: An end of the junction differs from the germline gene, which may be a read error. CDR3 in amino acids: CASSPTPSVDTQYF. The CDR3 DNA follows: TGTGCCAGCAGTCCTACCCCTAGTGTGGATACACAGTATTTT. The V call is TRBV9, the J call TRBJ2-3; D is unresolved. Germline lookup yields CDR1 SGDLS and CDR2 YYNGEE. The CDR3 length is 14 residues.

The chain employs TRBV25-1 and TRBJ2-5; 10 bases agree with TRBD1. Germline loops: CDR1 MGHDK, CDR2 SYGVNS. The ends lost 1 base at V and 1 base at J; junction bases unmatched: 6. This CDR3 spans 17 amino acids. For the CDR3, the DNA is TGTGCCAGCAGTGAATTTGGCCGGGACAGGGGCCAAGAGACCCAGTACTTC. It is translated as CASSEFGRDRGQETQYF.

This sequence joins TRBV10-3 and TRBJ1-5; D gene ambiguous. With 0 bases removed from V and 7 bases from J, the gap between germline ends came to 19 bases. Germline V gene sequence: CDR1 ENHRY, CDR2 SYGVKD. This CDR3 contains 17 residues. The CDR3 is CAISESPATEDDQPQHF. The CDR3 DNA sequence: TGTGCCATCAGTGAGTCCCCCGCTACAGAAGATGACCAGCCCCAGCATTTT.

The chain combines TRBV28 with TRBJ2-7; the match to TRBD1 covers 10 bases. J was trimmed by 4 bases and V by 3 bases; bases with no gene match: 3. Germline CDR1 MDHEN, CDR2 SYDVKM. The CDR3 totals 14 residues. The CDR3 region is CASSLTGGVYEQYF. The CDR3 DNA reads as TGTGCCAGCAGTTTGACAGGGGGCGTTTACGAGCAGTACTTC.

The CDR3: CASSIGTGGRGYTF. Here the CDR3 DNA reads TGTGCCAGTAGTATAGGGACAGGGGGCCGTGGCTACACCTTC. The chain is built from TRBV19 and TRBJ1-2; 11 bases map to TRBD1. The V segment lost 1 base and the J segment 7 bases; nucleotides outside the gene matches: 2. The CDR3 extends over 14 amino acids. From germline, CDR1 is LNHDA and CDR2 SQIVND (reference sequence).

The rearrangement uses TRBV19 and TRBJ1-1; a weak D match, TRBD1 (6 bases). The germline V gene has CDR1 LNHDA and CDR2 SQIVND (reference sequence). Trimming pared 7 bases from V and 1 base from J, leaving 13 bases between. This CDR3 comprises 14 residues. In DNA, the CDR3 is TGTGCCAGTACGCAGGGGTCCTCGAACACTGAAGCTTTCTTT. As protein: CASTQGSSNTEAFF.

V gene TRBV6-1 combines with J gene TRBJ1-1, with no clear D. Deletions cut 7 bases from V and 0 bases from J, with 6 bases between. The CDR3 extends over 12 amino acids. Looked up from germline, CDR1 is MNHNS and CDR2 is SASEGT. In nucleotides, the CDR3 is TGTGCCAGCAAAATCATGAACACTGAAGCTTTCTTT. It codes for CASKIMNTEAFF.

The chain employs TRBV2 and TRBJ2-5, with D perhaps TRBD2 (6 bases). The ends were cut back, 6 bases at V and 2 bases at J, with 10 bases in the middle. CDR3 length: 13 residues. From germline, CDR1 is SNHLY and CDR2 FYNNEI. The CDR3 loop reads CASSWGEQETQYF. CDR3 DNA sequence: TGTGCCAGCAGCTGGGGGGAGCAAGAGACCCAGTACTTC.

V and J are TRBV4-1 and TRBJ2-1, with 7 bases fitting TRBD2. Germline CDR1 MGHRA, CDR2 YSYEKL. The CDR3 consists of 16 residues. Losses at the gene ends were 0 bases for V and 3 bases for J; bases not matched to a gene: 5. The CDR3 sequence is CASSQELGGVYNEQFF. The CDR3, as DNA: TGCGCCAGCAGCCAAGAGTTGGGGGGGGTCTACAATGAGCAGTTCTTC.